This T cell receptor (beta chain) was profiled in a study of early T cells in non-severe SARS-CoV-2 infection. Unique molecular identifiers were added to individual cDNA molecules. TCRdb called the 5' RACE reads again in MiXCR, with one record for every CDR3 protein. In the table there are some 71,000 distinct CDR3 sequences, about 10% of which are singletons. A few counts support this clonotype. Antigen unknown. Findings of the study overall: CD4 and private specificities were missed by VDJdb matching, which favored anti-spike CD8 responses.

Between the trimmed V and J ends, which lost 0 bases and 7 bases, there was a span of 13 bases. This CDR3 region has 14 residues. Germline lookup yields CDR1 SNHLY and CDR2 FYNNEI. This chain uses TRBV2 with TRBJ2-7; no firm D call. Sequencing was performed on whole blood. This TCR derives from an adult who was a healthcare worker with PCR-confirmed SARS-CoV-2 infection or an uninfected control (not recorded which). The DNA of the CDR3 is TGTGCCAGCAGTGAAGCGGGTAATATGAGGGAGCAGTACTTC. This encodes CASSEAGNMREQYF.